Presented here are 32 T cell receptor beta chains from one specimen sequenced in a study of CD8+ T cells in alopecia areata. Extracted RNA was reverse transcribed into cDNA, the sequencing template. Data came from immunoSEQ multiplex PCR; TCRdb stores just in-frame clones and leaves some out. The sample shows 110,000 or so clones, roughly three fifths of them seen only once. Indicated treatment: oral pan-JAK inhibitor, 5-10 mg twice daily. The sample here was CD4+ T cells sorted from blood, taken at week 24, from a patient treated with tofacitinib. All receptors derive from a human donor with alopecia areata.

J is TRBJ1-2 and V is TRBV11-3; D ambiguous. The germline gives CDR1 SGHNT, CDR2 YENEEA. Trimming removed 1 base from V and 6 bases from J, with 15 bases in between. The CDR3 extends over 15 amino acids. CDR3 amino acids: CASSLASSSGDGYTF. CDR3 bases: TGTGCCAGCAGCTTAGCATCCTCCTCCGGGGATGGCTACACCTTC.

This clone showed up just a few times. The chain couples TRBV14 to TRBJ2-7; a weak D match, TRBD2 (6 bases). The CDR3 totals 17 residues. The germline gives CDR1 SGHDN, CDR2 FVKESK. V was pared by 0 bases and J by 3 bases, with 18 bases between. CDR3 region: CASSQDRSGAGSYEQYF. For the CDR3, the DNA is TGTGCCAGCAGCCAAGATCGTAGTGGGGCCGGGAGCTACGAGCAGTACTTC.

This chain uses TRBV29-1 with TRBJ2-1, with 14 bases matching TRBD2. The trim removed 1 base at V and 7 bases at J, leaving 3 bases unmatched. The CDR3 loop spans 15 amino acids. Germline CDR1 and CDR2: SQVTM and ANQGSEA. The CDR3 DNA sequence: TGCAGCGTTGAAGGACTAGCGGGGGGGATAAATGAGCAGTTCTTC. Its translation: CSVEGLAGGINEQFF.

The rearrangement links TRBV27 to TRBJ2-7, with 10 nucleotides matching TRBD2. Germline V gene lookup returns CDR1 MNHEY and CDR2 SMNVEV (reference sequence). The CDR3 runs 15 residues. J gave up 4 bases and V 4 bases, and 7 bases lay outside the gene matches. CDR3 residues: CASSWQRGGRYEQYF. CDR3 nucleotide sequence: TGTGCCAGCAGTTGGCAGCGGGGGGGTAGATACGAGCAGTACTTC.

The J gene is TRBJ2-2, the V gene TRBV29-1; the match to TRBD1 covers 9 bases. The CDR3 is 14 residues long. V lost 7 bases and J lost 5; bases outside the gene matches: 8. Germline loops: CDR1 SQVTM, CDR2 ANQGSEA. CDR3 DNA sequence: TGCAGCGGCTTAACAGGGGGCCGGACCGGGGAGCTGTTTTTT. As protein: CSGLTGGRTGELFF.

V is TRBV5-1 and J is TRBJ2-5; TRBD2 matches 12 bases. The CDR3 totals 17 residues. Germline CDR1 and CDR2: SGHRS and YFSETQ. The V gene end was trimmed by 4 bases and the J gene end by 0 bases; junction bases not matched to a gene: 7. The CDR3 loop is CASSSTSGGLYQETQYF. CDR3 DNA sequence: TGCGCCAGCAGCAGCACTAGCGGGGGGCTTTACCAAGAGACCCAGTACTTC.

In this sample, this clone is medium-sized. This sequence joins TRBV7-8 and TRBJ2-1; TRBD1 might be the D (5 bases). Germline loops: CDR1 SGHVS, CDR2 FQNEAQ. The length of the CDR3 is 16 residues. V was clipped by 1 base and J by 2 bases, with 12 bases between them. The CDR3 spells CASSLGTGPAYNEQFF. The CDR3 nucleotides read TGTGCCAGCAGCTTAGGTACAGGCCCAGCCTACAATGAGCAGTTCTTC.

CDR3 amino acids: CASSQQSGGYEQYF. CDR3 in DNA: TGCGCCAGCAGCCAACAAAGCGGGGGCTACGAGCAGTACTTC. The chain recombines TRBV4-3 with TRBJ2-7; 8 nucleotides match TRBD2. Germline V gene data show CDR1 as LGHNA and CDR2 as YSLEER. This CDR3 has 14 residues. Trimming at V came to 2 bases and at J to 3 bases, leaving 3 bases not matched to a gene.

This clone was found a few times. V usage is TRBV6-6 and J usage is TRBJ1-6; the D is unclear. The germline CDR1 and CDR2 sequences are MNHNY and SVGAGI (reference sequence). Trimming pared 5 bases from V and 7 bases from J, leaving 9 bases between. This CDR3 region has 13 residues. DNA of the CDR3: TGTGCCAGCAGTCTCCAGGAAAATTCACCCCTCCACTTT. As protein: CASSLQENSPLHF.

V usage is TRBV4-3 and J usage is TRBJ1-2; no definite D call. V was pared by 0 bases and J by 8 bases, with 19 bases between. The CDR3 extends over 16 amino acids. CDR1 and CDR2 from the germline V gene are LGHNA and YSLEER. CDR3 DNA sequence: TGCGCCAGCAGCCAAGAGTCAACAGCCCCAACGGGGGGCTACACCTTC. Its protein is CASSQESTAPTGGYTF.

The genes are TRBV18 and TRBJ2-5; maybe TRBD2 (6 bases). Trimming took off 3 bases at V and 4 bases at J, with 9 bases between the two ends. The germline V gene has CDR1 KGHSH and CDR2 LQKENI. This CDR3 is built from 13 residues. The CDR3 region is CASSPEGLETQYF. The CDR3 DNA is TGTGCCAGCTCACCGGAGGGACTAGAGACCCAGTACTTC.

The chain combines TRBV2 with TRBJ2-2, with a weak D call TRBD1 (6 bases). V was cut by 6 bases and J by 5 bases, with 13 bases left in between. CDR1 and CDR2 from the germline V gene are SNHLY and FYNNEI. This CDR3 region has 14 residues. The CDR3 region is CASSAQGNTGELFF. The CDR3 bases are TGTGCCAGCAGCGCGCAGGGGAATACCGGGGAGCTGTTTTTT.

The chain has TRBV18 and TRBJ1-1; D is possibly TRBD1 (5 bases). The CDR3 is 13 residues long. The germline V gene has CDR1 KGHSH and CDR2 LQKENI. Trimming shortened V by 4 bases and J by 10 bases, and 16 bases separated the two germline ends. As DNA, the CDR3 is TGTGCCAGCTCACAGAACGATGAGGGGCGAGCTTTCTTT. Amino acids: CASSQNDEGRAFF.

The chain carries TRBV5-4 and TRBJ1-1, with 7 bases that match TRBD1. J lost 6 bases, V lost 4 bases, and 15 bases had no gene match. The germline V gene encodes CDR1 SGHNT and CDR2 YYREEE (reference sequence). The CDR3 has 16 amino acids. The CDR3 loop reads CASSPDPGQIGAEAFF. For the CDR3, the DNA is TGTGCCAGCAGCCCCGACCCGGGACAGATCGGAGCTGAAGCTTTCTTT.

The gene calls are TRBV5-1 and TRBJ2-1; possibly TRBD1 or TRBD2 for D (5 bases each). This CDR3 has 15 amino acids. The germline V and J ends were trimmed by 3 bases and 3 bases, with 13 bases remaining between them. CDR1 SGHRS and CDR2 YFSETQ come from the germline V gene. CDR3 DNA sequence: TGCGCCAGCAGCTCGAGGCAGGGACGCTACAATGAGCAGTTCTTC. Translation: CASSSRQGRYNEQFF.

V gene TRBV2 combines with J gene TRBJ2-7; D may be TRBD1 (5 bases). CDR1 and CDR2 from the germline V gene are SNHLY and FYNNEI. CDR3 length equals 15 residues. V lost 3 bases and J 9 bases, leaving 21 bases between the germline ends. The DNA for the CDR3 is TGTGCCAGCAGTGATGACAGTACCCACCCGAGCAGGCAGTACTTC. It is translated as CASSDDSTHPSRQYF.

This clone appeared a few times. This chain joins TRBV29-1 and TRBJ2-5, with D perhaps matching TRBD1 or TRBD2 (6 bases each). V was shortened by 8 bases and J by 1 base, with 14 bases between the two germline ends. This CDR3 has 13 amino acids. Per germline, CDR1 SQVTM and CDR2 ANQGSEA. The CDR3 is CSPARGLQETQYF. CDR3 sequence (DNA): TGCAGCCCCGCCCGGGGGCTCCAAGAGACCCAGTACTTC.

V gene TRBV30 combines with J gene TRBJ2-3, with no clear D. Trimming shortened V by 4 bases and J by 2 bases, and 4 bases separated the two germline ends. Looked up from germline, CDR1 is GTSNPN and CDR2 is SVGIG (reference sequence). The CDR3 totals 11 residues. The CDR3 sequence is CAWTITDTQYF. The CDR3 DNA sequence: TGTGCCTGGACAATCACAGATACGCAGTATTTT.

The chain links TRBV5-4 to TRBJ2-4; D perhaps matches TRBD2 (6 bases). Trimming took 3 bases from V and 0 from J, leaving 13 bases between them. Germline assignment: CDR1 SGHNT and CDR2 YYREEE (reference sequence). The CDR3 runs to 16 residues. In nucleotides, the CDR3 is TGTGCCAGCAGCTCGGGACTGGCGCTAGCCAAAAACATTCAGTACTTC. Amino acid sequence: CASSSGLALAKNIQYF.

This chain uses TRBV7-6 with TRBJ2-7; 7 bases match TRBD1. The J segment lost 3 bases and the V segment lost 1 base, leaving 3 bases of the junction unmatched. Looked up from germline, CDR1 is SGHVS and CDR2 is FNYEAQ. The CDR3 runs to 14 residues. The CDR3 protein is CASSLEQGNYEQYF. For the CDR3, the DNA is TGTGCCAGCAGCTTAGAACAGGGGAACTACGAGCAGTACTTC.

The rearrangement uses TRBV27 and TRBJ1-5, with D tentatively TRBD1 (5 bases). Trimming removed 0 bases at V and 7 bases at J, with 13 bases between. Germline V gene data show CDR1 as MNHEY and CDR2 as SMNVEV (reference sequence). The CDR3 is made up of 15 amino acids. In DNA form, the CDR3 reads TGTGCCAGCAGTTTATCGAGCCGGCCAGGGCAGCCCCAGCATTTT. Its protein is CASSLSSRPGQPQHF.

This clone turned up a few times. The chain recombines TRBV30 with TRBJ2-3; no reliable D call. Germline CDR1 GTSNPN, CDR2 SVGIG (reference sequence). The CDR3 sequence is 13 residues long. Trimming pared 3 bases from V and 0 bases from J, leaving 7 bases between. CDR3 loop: CAWRKLSTDTQYF. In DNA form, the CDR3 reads TGTGCCTGGAGGAAACTTAGCACAGATACGCAGTATTTT.

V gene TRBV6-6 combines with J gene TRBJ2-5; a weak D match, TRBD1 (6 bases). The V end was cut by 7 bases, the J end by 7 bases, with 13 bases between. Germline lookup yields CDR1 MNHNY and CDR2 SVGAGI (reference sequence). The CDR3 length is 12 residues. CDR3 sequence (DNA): TGTGCCAGCATCCAGGGGTCGGGGACCCAGTACTTC. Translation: CASIQGSGTQYF.

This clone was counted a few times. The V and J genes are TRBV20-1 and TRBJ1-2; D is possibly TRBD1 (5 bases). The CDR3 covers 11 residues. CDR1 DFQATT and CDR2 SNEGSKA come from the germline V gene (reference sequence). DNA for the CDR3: TGCAGGACAGAGGTGTCCTATGGCTACACCTTC. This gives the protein CRTEVSYGYTF.

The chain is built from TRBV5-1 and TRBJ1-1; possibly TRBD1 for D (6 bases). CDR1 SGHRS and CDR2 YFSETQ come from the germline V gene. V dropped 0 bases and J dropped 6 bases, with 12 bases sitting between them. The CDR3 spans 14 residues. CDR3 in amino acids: CASSLEGGIPEAFF. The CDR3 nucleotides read TGCGCCAGCAGCTTGGAGGGGGGCATCCCTGAAGCTTTCTTT.

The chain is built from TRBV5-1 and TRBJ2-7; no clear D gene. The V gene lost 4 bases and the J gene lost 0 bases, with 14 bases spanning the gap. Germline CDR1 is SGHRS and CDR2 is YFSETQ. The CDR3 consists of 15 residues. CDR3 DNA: TGCGCCAGCAGCATGAACCCCTATAGCTCCTACGAGCAGTACTTC. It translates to CASSMNPYSSYEQYF.

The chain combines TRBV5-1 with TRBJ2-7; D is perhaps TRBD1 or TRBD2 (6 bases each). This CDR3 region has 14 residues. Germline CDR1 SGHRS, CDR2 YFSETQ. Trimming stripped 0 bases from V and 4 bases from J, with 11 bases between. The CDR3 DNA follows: TGCGCCAGCAGCTTGGTCGGGGGCCAGTACGAGCAGTACTTC. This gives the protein CASSLVGGQYEQYF.

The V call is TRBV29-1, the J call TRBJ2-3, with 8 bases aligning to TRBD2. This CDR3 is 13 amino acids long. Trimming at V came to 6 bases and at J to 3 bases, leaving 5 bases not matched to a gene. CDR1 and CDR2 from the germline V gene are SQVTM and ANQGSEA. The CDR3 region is CSVHGGATDTQYF. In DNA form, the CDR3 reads TGCAGCGTACACGGGGGGGCGACAGATACGCAGTATTTT.

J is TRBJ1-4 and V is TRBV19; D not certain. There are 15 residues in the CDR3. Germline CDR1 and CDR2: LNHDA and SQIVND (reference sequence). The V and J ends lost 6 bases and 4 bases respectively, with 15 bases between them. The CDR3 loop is CASRARGRDNEKLFF. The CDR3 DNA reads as TGTGCCAGTAGAGCCCGAGGGAGAGATAATGAAAAACTGTTTTTT.

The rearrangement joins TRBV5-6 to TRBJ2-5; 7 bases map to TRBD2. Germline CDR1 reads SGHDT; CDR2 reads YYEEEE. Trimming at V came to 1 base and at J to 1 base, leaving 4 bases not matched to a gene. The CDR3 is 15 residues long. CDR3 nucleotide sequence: TGTGCCAGCAGCTTGTTAGCGGGCGGCCAAGAGACCCAGTACTTC. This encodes CASSLLAGGQETQYF.

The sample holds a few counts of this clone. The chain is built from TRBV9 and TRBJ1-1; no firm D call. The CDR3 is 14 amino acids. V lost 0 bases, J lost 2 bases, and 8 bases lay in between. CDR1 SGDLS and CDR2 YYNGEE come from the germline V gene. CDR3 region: CASSVDAHNTEAFF. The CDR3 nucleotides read TGTGCCAGCAGCGTAGACGCACACAACACTGAAGCTTTCTTT.

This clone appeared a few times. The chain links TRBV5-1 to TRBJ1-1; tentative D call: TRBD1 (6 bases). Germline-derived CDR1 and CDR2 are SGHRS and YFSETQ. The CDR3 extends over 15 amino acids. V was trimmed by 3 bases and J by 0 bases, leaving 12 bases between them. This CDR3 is CASSWGAGVNTEAFF. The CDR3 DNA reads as TGCGCCAGCAGCTGGGGAGCAGGGGTGAACACTGAAGCTTTCTTT.